The clone carrying this TCR beta chain appeared a few times. As yet, its antigen is unknown. Primed by a sample-barcoded 5' primer and a J-beta primer mix, a second PCR proceeded for about 6 to 12 cycles. TCRdb passed the 5' RACE reads through MiXCR, listing each CDR3 protein once. The table includes over 750,000 distinct CDR3 sequences, about 25% detected once. This entry is derived from a study of blood T cells in healthy people across ages. Findings and limits, study-wide: Diversity was higher, and naive CD4+ cells more numerous, in long-lived donors than in aged donors. Donor CMV status was unknown, possibly confounding expanded clonotype changes.

These data also featured in a second study, about T cells of mothers and their children. As that report states: For cDNA synthesis, the complete extracted RNA was used (roughly 1.5 ug per 15 ul). Related mother-child pairs shared marginally more repertoire than unrelated pairs, though not significantly.

Material: blood. The sequence was obtained from a boy aged 5-17 years in good health.

In nucleotides, the CDR3 is TGTGCCAGCAAGGAGCGGGAAGCTTGGGATGAGCAGTTCTTC. It yields the protein CASKEREAWDEQFF. V and J are TRBV4-2 and TRBJ2-5; 7 bases are a match to TRBD2. The J call may not be correct, given that the DNA end is closer to TRBJ2-1. CDR3 size: 14 residues. Germline values: CDR1 LGHNA, CDR2 YNFKEQ.